These 19 T cell receptor beta chains originate from one sample sequenced in a study of blood T cells in healthy people across ages. It was with a sample-barcoded 5' primer and a J-beta primer mix that a second PCR of roughly 7 to 12 cycles was run. TCRdb fed the 5' RACE reads into MiXCR, producing one record per CDR3 protein. The table records roughly 830,000 distinct CDR3 sequences, around two thirds of them present only once. Sequencing was carried out using blood. The receptor source for this set is a man aged 30 to 39 in good health.

This chain connects TRBV7-9 to TRBJ2-3, with D possibly being TRBD2 (6 bases). Between the trimmed V and J ends, which lost 3 bases and 0 bases, there was a span of 19 bases. The CDR3 runs 18 residues. In germline, CDR1 is SEHNR, CDR2 FQNEAQ (reference sequence). CDR3 coding DNA: TGTGCCAGCAGCTTTATAACAGCGGGTATCCTTAGCACAGATACGCAGTATTTT. Translation gives CASSFITAGILSTDTQYF.

The chain combines TRBV5-1 with TRBJ2-7; 7 nucleotides match TRBD1. V dropped 4 bases and J dropped 0; count of bases not matched to a gene: 7. Germline V gives CDR1 SGHRS, CDR2 YFSETQ. This CDR3 spans 15 amino acids. CDR3 protein: CASSRSTGSSYEQYF. The CDR3, as DNA: TGCGCCAGCAGCCGGTCGACAGGGAGCTCCTACGAGCAGTACTTC.

This chain links TRBV4-2 with TRBJ1-2; D possibly corresponds to TRBD1 (5 bases). The CDR3 totals 16 residues. V shed 0 bases and J shed 7 bases, with 18 bases lying between them. The germline gives CDR1 LGHNA, CDR2 YNFKEQ. The CDR3 region is CASSQDFGRGESGYTF. The CDR3 nucleotides read TGTGCCAGCAGCCAAGATTTTGGTCGGGGGGAGAGTGGCTACACCTTC.

Only a few counts were recorded for this clonotype. The chain uses TRBV12-3 or TRBV12-4 and TRBJ2-1; 9 nucleotides align to TRBD1. The V segment lost 6 bases and the J segment 9 bases; nucleotides outside the gene matches: 6. The CDR3 covers 13 residues. CDR3 bases: TGTGCCAGCAGACCGGGACAGGGCACTGAGCAGTTCTTC. This translates into CASRPGQGTEQFF.

The rearrangement uses TRBV20-1 and TRBJ2-4; 8 bases line up with TRBD1. CDR1 is DFQATT and CDR2 is SNEGSKA in the germline V gene (reference sequence). Trimming took 5 bases from V and 8 from J; bases not matched to a gene: 2. CDR3 size: 11 residues. As DNA, the CDR3 is TGCAGTGCTGCGGACAGGGACATTCAGTACTTC. It encodes CSAADRDIQYF.

This chain joins TRBV29-1 and TRBJ2-5; TRBD2 matches at 7 bases. CDR1 and CDR2 from the germline V gene are SQVTM and ANQGSEA. Trimming cost V 8 bases and J 1 base; bases outside gene matches: 10. The CDR3 totals 14 residues. This chain's CDR3 is CSTPSGALQETQYF. For the CDR3, the DNA is TGCAGCACGCCTAGCGGAGCCCTCCAAGAGACCCAGTACTTC.

This clonotype turned up a few times. The rearrangement links TRBV7-9 to TRBJ2-3; D is undetermined. Deletions cut 6 bases from V and 0 bases from J, with 16 bases between. Per the germline V gene, CDR1 is SEHNR and CDR2 is FQNEAQ (reference sequence). CDR3 length: 16 amino acids. The CDR3 region is CASSKLEYLSTDTQYF. The CDR3 DNA is TGTGCCAGCAGTAAGCTTGAGTACCTTAGCACAGATACGCAGTATTTT.

The chain uses TRBV9 and TRBJ2-3; 16 bases line up with TRBD2. This CDR3 is 19 amino acids long. With V trimmed by 4 bases and J by 2 bases, 10 bases remained unmatched. Germline-derived CDR1 and CDR2 are SGDLS and YYNGEE. For the CDR3, the DNA is TGTGCCAGCAGCACCCCGGGACTAGCGGGGGGGCCGTTCACAGATACGCAGTATTTT. This codes for CASSTPGLAGGPFTDTQYF.

The chain combines TRBV19 with TRBJ2-7; D is possibly TRBD2 (5 bases). Germline V gives CDR1 LNHDA, CDR2 SQIVND (reference sequence). The CDR3 totals 10 residues. The CDR3 loop is CRGFSYEQYF. The CDR3, as DNA: TGTCGGGGTTTCTCCTACGAGCAGTACTTC.

V gene TRBV4-3 combines with J gene TRBJ1-6, with D perhaps matching TRBD1 (5 bases). The CDR3 has 15 amino acids. V dropped 1 base and J dropped 7 bases, with 11 bases sitting between them. Germline V gene lookup returns CDR1 LGHNA and CDR2 YSLEER. The CDR3 DNA sequence: TGCGCCAGCAGCCAAGTCGCGAGGGGAAATTCACCCCTCCACTTT. Translating it yields CASSQVARGNSPLHF.

The rearrangement links TRBV6-5 to TRBJ1-2; D is unresolved. This CDR3 spans 11 amino acids. The V gene lost 5 bases and the J gene lost 6 bases, with 7 bases spanning the gap. Germline V lookup: CDR1 MNHEY, CDR2 SVGAGI. CDR3 protein: CASSTLHGYTF. DNA for the CDR3: TGTGCCAGCAGTACCCTACATGGCTACACCTTC.

This clonotype appeared a few times. This rearrangement joins TRBV12-3 or TRBV12-4 to TRBJ2-3; D is unresolved. CDR3 size: 15 residues. Deletions cut 7 bases from V and 1 base from J, with 15 bases between. Here the CDR3 DNA reads TGTGCCAGCACCCTGTGGGGAAAAGGCACAGATACGCAGTATTTT. Its protein is CASTLWGKGTDTQYF.

This clonotype has just a few counts. The chain carries TRBV4-2 and TRBJ1-2, with 7 positions matching TRBD1. The CDR3 is 15 amino acids. V lost 0 bases to trimming and J lost 8 bases; unmatched junction nucleotides: 9. Per the germline V gene, CDR1 is LGHNA and CDR2 is YNFKEQ. CDR3 region: CASSQDENRGRGYTF. CDR3 coding DNA: TGTGCCAGCAGCCAAGATGAGAACAGGGGCAGGGGCTACACCTTC.

This chain uses TRBV29-1 with TRBJ2-7; a possible D gene is TRBD2 (6 bases). The DNA end is a closer match to TRBJ2-5, so the J assignment may be wrong. Germline V CDR1 and CDR2: SQVTM, ANQGSEA. This CDR3 spans 12 amino acids. CDR3 bases: TGCAGCGGGGGGTCGCGGGGAGAGACCCAGTACTTC. This codes for CSGGSRGETQYF.

Written as DNA, the CDR3 is TGTGCCAGCAGCCAAGCCCCCGTGGGCTCTGGAAACACCATATATTTT. Protein sequence: CASSQAPVGSGNTIYF. This chain uses TRBV7-2 with TRBJ1-3; D remains unclear. V was shortened by 5 bases and J by 0 bases, with 14 bases between the two germline ends. The CDR3 length is 16 residues. Germline-derived CDR1 and CDR2 are SGHTA and FQGNSA.

This clonotype has a handful of counts. The chain recombines TRBV27 with TRBJ1-6, with D perhaps matching TRBD1 (6 bases). Germline CDR1 is MNHEY and CDR2 is SMNVEV (reference sequence). Deletions cut 3 bases from V and 6 bases from J, with 12 bases between. The CDR3 sequence is 15 residues long. The CDR3 region has the DNA TGTGCCAGCAGTTTGGCGGGACACTTTAATTCACCCCTCCACTTT. As protein: CASSLAGHFNSPLHF.

The chain recombines TRBV5-1 with TRBJ1-1; TRBD1 is a possible D gene (5 bases). This CDR3 spans 14 amino acids. V shed 2 bases and J shed 4 bases, with 12 bases lying between them. Germline-derived CDR1 and CDR2 are SGHRS and YFSETQ. The CDR3, as DNA: TGCGCCAGCAGCTTCCAGGGAAGAGGCACTGAAGCTTTCTTT. Translated: CASSFQGRGTEAFF.

The V and J genes are TRBV25-1 and TRBJ2-4; maybe TRBD1 (6 bases). The end of the DNA fits TRBJ2-5 better, so the J call may be wrong. The CDR3 sequence is 15 residues long. Germline V gene data show CDR1 as MGHDK and CDR2 as SYGVNS. The CDR3 here is CASRQTGTPEETQYF. The CDR3 DNA sequence: TGTGCCAGCCGCCAAACCGGGACACCTGAAGAGACCCAGTACTTC.

This rearrangement joins TRBV7-2 to TRBJ2-7; TRBD2 matches 9 bases. The V gene's germline CDR1 is SGHTA and CDR2 FQGNSA. V lost 3 bases, J lost 4 bases, and 10 bases stayed unmatched. The CDR3 spans 16 residues. CDR3 sequence: CASSLQLAGGLYEQYF. The CDR3 DNA is TGTGCCAGCAGCTTGCAACTAGCGGGCGGATTGTACGAGCAGTACTTC.